Sequencing of this TCR beta chain was carried out in a study of CD8+ T cells in alopecia areata. Study information: Donors of skin were C3H/HeJ mice aged roughly 6-12 months with spontaneous alopecia, and recipients were approximately 7-11-week-old female C3H/HeJ mice.

This clone was picked up a small number of times. Its specificity is unknown. Here the gene names and germline are mouse. The sequenced fragment ends 4 residues before the CDR3 boundary, so the rest is inferred from the germline J gene. The CDR3 runs to 15 residues. V gave up 0 bases and J gave up 3 bases; unmatched junction bases: 2. CDR1 is FNHDT, CDR2 SITEND, per germline (reference sequence). A sort of pooled cutaneous lymph node cells used CD4, CD8alpha, NKG2D, NKG2ACE and other stains. Study-wide results and limits: Higher clonality was seen in lesional scalp than in normal scalp, especially in alopecia totalis/universalis. Normal skin's resident alphabeta T cells are sequenced alongside lesional scalp T cells. Sharing of TCR sequences between patients (possibly for HLA-related reasons) was less clear than in mice.

In each case, RNA was isolated and then reverse transcribed into cDNA as the sequencing template. TCRdb's copy holds only in-frame clones and misses some; the assay was immunoSEQ multiplex PCR. The specimen has approximately 300,000 clones, none found just once. The origin of this receptor is a C3H/HeJ mouse with alopecia areata. The mouse line has the MHC haplotype H2-k. The sample taken for sequencing was CD4+ T cells sorted from a lymph node. The chain links TRBV19 to TRBJ1-2; 10 positions agree with TRBD1. Incomplete CDR3 DNA: TGTGCCAGCAGTATAGGAGGGACAGGGGACTCC. It codes for CASSIGGTGDS. Given in full, the CDR3 is CASSIGGTGDSDYTF.